This T cell receptor beta chain was profiled in a study of T cells in Graves' hyperthyroidism and ophthalmopathy. Study conclusions and caveats: The model forecast ophthalmopathy, anticipating it by a median approximately 6.2 months before onset.

Disease duration was under 3 months in the ophthalmopathy patients, who also had a Clinical Activity Score of at least 3 and a NOSPECS grade of at least 4. Used for diagnoses were clinical symptoms, serum thyroxine and TRAb, thyroid ultrasound and orbital computed tomography. The length of the CDR3 is 16 residues. Per the germline V gene, CDR1 is SGHTA and CDR2 is FQGTGA. V was trimmed by 10 bases and J by 4 bases, leaving 20 bases between them. RNA transcripts were the template for amplifying TCR beta CDR3 regions. TCR CDR3 regions were first amplified by RT-PCR with HTBI primers. One entry per CDR3 protein results from TCRdb running MiXCR on the multiplex PCR reads. The sample shows approximately 600,000 distinct CDR3 sequences, around 20% of them seen only once. This clonotype was counted a few times. Its specificity is unknown.

The rearrangement links TRBV7-3 to TRBJ1-6, with TRBD1 as a possible D gene (6 bases). The receptor was derived from a man aged 25 to 40 with Graves' ophthalmopathy. The material sequenced was blood. The CDR3 spells CATKGRGPGYNSPLHF. The DNA for the CDR3 is TGTGCCACCAAAGGTCGGGGGCCAGGGTATAATTCACCCCTCCACTTT.